This passage covers 17 T cell receptor beta chains from one sample sequenced in a study of blood T cell repertoires in COVID-19. Method: immunoSEQ multiplex PCR; TCRdb's copy keeps in-frame clones and lacks some. The sample contains 110,000 to 150,000 clones, 84% of which appear only once. Specimen: peripheral blood. The receptors originated from a human donor in a cohort sampled during active COVID-19.

About this clone itself: Other DNA sequences in this sample translate to the same CDR3. The V gene is TRBV29-1, the J gene TRBJ1-1; 7 bases match TRBD1. This CDR3 is 12 amino acids long. Trimming cost V 6 bases and J 1 base; bases outside gene matches: 2. CDR1 SQVTM and CDR2 ANQGSEA come from the germline V gene. Here the CDR3 DNA reads TGCAGCGTGCAGGGGGGGAACACTGAAGCTTTCTTT. Protein product: CSVQGGNTEAFF.

This chain uses TRBV19 with TRBJ2-2; D is undetermined. Germline-derived CDR1 and CDR2 are LNHDA and SQIVND (reference sequence). With 6 bases removed from V and 1 base from J, the gap between germline ends came to 15 bases. This CDR3 region has 16 residues. CDR3 nucleotides: TGTGCCAGTAGCCCGAGCGCCCGATGGAACACCGGGGAGCTGTTTTTT. It is translated as CASSPSARWNTGELFF.

This chain links TRBV5-1 with TRBJ1-2, with D perhaps TRBD1 (5 bases). This CDR3 spans 14 amino acids. V was shortened by 0 bases and J by 3 bases, with 9 bases between the two germline ends. Per the germline V gene, CDR1 is SGHRS and CDR2 is YFSETQ. CDR3 in amino acids: CASSLDPRDYGYTF. DNA of the CDR3: TGCGCCAGCAGCTTGGACCCCAGGGACTATGGCTACACCTTC.

This clone has more than one count but fewer than ten. The V and J genes are TRBV18 and TRBJ2-2; 7 bases map to TRBD2. The CDR3 length is 20 residues. Germline V gives CDR1 KGHSH, CDR2 LQKENI. V was clipped by 1 base and J by 0 bases; unmatched bases: 14. DNA of the CDR3: TGTGCCAGCTCACCACTTATGGCTAGCGGAGCAATGGCGAACACCGGGGAGCTGTTTTTT. It specifies CASSPLMASGAMANTGELFF.

V is TRBV6-1 and J is TRBJ2-2, with D tentatively TRBD1 (6 bases). Germline assignment: CDR1 MNHNS and CDR2 SASEGT. Trimming took 8 bases from V and 0 from J, leaving 13 bases between them. The CDR3 sequence is 15 residues long. CDR3 in amino acids: CASETGHANTGELFF. CDR3 sequence (DNA): TGTGCCAGCGAGACAGGACATGCGAACACCGGGGAGCTGTTTTTT.

The rearrangement uses TRBV5-6 and TRBJ2-7; D call uncertain. There are 11 residues in the CDR3. Per germline, CDR1 SGHDT and CDR2 YYEEEE. The V and J ends lost 2 bases and 8 bases respectively, with 8 bases between them. The CDR3 here is CASSFRQQQYF. The CDR3 DNA sequence: TGTGCCAGCAGCTTCCGACAACAGCAGTACTTC. Filled out from reference TRBV5-6 and TRBJ2-7, the complete variable domain reads DAGVTQSPTHLIKTRGQQVTLRCSPKSGHDTVSWYQQALGQGPQFIFQYYEEEERQRGNFPDRFSGHQFPNYSSELNVNALLLGDSALYLCASSFRQQQYFGPGTRLTVT.

The chain employs TRBV28 and TRBJ2-1; 10 nucleotides line up with TRBD2. V was pared by 11 bases and J by 9 bases, with 16 bases of the junction left unmatched. The V gene's germline CDR1 is MDHEN and CDR2 SYDVKM. This CDR3 contains 15 residues. The CDR3 nucleotides read TGTGCCCACACAGGGGGAGCGGGAGGGCGGGCTGAGCAGTTCTTC. It encodes CAHTGGAGGRAEQFF.

V and J are TRBV19 and TRBJ1-5; D is possibly TRBD1 (6 bases). Trimming shortened V by 11 bases and J by 6 bases, and 20 bases separated the two germline ends. The CDR3 extends over 14 amino acids. The germline gives CDR1 LNHDA, CDR2 SQIVND (reference sequence). The CDR3 DNA reads as TGTGCCTCCAAGGACAGTCCGGGAGGTCAGCCCCAGCATTTT. This gives the protein CASKDSPGGQPQHF.

The chain carries TRBV5-1 and TRBJ1-4; D call uncertain. V was trimmed by 5 bases and J by 1 base, leaving 9 bases between them. Germline V gene data show CDR1 as SGHRS and CDR2 as YFSETQ. The CDR3 covers 14 residues. The CDR3 is CASRTQITNEKLFF. The DNA of the CDR3 is TGCGCCAGCAGAACGCAGATAACTAATGAAAAACTGTTTTTT.

Turning to this clone: The same CDR3 arises from other DNA sequences in this sample as well. The V call is TRBV19, the J call TRBJ2-3; unclear D gene. From germline, CDR1 is LNHDA and CDR2 SQIVND (reference sequence). The CDR3 totals 14 residues. Trimming stripped 1 base from V and 2 bases from J, with 7 bases between. Here the CDR3 DNA reads TGTGCCAGTAGTATAGGCCAGGTCACAGATACGCAGTATTTT. It specifies CASSIGQVTDTQYF.

This sequence joins TRBV20-1 and TRBJ1-1; possible D gene TRBD1, 6 bases. Germline lookup yields CDR1 DFQATT and CDR2 SNEGSKA (reference sequence). V lost 5 bases and J lost 9, with 13 bases in between. The CDR3 runs to 11 residues. The CDR3 region is CSAHRDKKAFF. Here the CDR3 DNA reads TGCAGTGCTCACCGGGACAAGAAAGCTTTCTTT.

This clone counts as medium-sized. Other DNA sequences in the same sample also yield this CDR3. The rearrangement uses TRBV10-3 and TRBJ2-3; D is ambiguous. V dropped 4 bases and J dropped 4 bases, with 9 bases sitting between them. The CDR3 is 13 amino acids. The germline V gene encodes CDR1 ENHRY and CDR2 SYGVKD. The DNA for the CDR3 is TGTGCCATCAGTGCCGTCTCGGCAGATACGCAGTATTTT. Encoded protein: CAISAVSADTQYF.

The genes are TRBV9 and TRBJ1-6; 9 bases align to TRBD1. The V gene's germline CDR1 is SGDLS and CDR2 YYNGEE. V lost 7 bases and J lost 5; bases outside the gene matches: 4. The CDR3 extends over 14 amino acids. The CDR3 loop reads CASGRTGDNSPLHF. In DNA form, the CDR3 reads TGTGCCAGCGGCAGGACAGGGGATAATTCACCCCTCCACTTT.

This clone was counted between two and nine times. The V gene is TRBV7-9, the J gene TRBJ1-2, with D tentatively TRBD1 (5 bases). This CDR3 is built from 13 residues. V lost 5 bases to trimming and J lost 8 bases, with 15 bases between them. Germline CDR1 SEHNR, CDR2 FQNEAQ (reference sequence). The CDR3 coding sequence is TGTGCCAGCAGCGCCTGGCAGGGTTCGGGCTACACCTTC. It encodes CASSAWQGSGYTF.

The chain recombines TRBV6-2 or TRBV6-3 with TRBJ1-1; 7 nucleotides match TRBD1. This CDR3 is built from 14 residues. The germline V gene has CDR1 MNHEY and CDR2 SVGEGT. The J segment lost 0 bases and the V segment lost 7 bases, leaving 5 bases of the junction unmatched. The CDR3 DNA reads as TGTGCCAGCACCCCGGGACAGATGAACACTGAAGCTTTCTTT. It specifies CASTPGQMNTEAFF.

V and J are TRBV19 and TRBJ2-2; TRBD1 agrees at 9 bases. This CDR3 comprises 15 residues. Per germline, CDR1 LNHDA and CDR2 SQIVND (reference sequence). V was pared by 6 bases and J by 7 bases, with 9 bases of the junction left unmatched. CDR3 sequence (DNA): TGTGCCAGTAGCCCCCGGGACAGGGCGGGCGGGGAGCTGTTTTTT. Translating it yields CASSPRDRAGGELFF. Based on the CDR3 plus reference TRBV19 and TRBJ2-2, the full variable domain is DGGITQSPKYLFRKEGQNVTLSCEQNLNHDAMYWYRQDPGQGLRLIYYSQIVNDFQKGDIAEGYSVSREKKESFPLTVTSAQKNPTAFYLCASSPRDRAGGELFFGEGSRLTVL.

This chain links TRBV3-1 (or the pseudogene TRBV3-2) with TRBJ1-2, with D perhaps TRBD1 (5 bases). Germline V CDR1 and CDR2: LGHDT, YNNKEL (reference sequence). V was clipped by 2 bases and J by 4 bases, with 11 bases between them. The CDR3 is 14 amino acids. The CDR3 nucleotides are TGTGCCAGCAGCCAACCCGACAGTTTCTATGGCTACACCTTC. Protein: CASSQPDSFYGYTF.